The text below deals with one T cell receptor beta chain. Authors' data handling: It was from reference gene primer amplification that nucleated cell counts were estimated. This table comes from immunoSEQ multiplex PCR, and its TCRdb copy is limited to in-frame clones, with some not included. That table is the source of V, J and clone size, and D and trimming were worked out from the DNA. The data show 150,000 or so clones, approximately 85% seen once. The CDR3 is 15 amino acids. After removal of 10 bases from V and 2 bases from J, the junction contained 11 bases not matched to a gene. Germline V gives CDR1 MNHEY, CDR2 SVGEGT. This record comes from a study of blood T cell repertoires in COVID-19. Study as a whole: From the United States, Italy and Spain came samples of acute and convalescent COVID-19. T cells, B-cell-depleted T cells, or PBMCs supplied cDNA or gDNA.

Sequencing was performed on peripheral blood. The sequence derives from a man aged 40-50 years who had recovered from COVID-19. V is TRBV6-2 or TRBV6-3 and J is TRBJ2-7, with 10 bases fitting TRBD2. CDR3 nucleotides: TGTGCCACAAGCCCTAGCGGGAGATACCCCTACGAGCAGTACTTC. This codes for CATSPSGRYPYEQYF.